This T cell receptor (beta chain) comes out of a study of blood T cell repertoires in COVID-19. Looking at the study overall: Whether acute or convalescent, the COVID-19 samples came from the United States, Italy and Spain.

Study processing details: Estimation of nucleated cell counts relied on the amplification of reference gene primers. The data were produced by immunoSEQ multiplex PCR, yet TCRdb's version contains in-frame clones alone and is incomplete. Clone size and V and J calls were adopted from that table, with D and trimming inferred from the DNA. The table lists about 480,000 clones, about 91% of them singletons, with 10% to 15% in the top ten. Seattle's cohort entered during active infection and was followed longitudinally. Germline CDR1 SGHAT, CDR2 FQNNGV. This CDR3 region has 15 residues. Trimming took 2 bases from V and 11 from J, leaving 21 bases between them.

Sequenced sample: peripheral blood. The receptor's source is a woman between 45 and 60 years old with COVID-19, enrolled during active disease. This chain uses TRBV11-2 with TRBJ1-1; maybe TRBD1 (6 bases). CDR3 residues: CASSLYNREGLEAFF. The DNA for the CDR3 is TGTGCCAGCAGCTTATACAACAGGGAAGGGTTAGAGGCTTTCTTT.